The rows below give T cell receptor beta chains drawn from one sample of a study of cytomegalovirus exposure and HLA in healthy donors. Measured with immunoSEQ multiplex PCR; TCRdb has only the in-frame clones, and not every one. The table has about 130,000 clones, around three quarters seen once; the top ten hold 3.1%. The specimen sequenced was PBMCs. These receptors originate from a man between 35 and 55 years old in good health and CMV-seronegative. Each CDR3 is given with its conserved first and last residue. D genes are given only for firm matches. A clone size is listed for some rows: how often the clone was seen (once, few, many), or a class if it is expanded.

J: TRBJ2-7; D: NA; size: NA; V: TRBV6-5; CDR3: CASGGPSYEQYF; DNA: TGTGCCAGCGGCGGTCCTTCCTACGAGCAGTACTTC
J: TRBJ2-7; D: TRBD2; size: NA; V: TRBV27; CDR3: CASSTWTGGEQYF; DNA: TGTGCCAGCAGTACCTGGACGGGGGGCGAGCAGTACTTC
J: TRBJ2-7; D: TRBD1; size: NA; V: TRBV29-1; CDR3: CSAGQASYEQYF; DNA: TGCAGCGCGGGACAGGCCTCCTACGAGCAGTACTTC
J: TRBJ2-3; D: NA; size: NA; V: TRBV9; CDR3: CASSPDRTLGDTQYF; DNA: TGTGCCAGCAGCCCAGACAGGACTTTAGGAGATACGCAGTATTTT
J: TRBJ1-5; D: NA; size: NA; V: TRBV9; CDR3: CASSPTSGINQPQHF; DNA: TGTGCCAGCAGCCCCACCTCGGGGATCAATCAGCCCCAGCATTTT
J: TRBJ2-3; D: NA; size: NA; V: TRBV9; CDR3: CASSVTGGRTDTQYF; DNA: TGTGCCAGCAGCGTAACCGGGGGAAGGACAGATACGCAGTATTTT
J: TRBJ2-5; D: TRBD1; size: NA; V: TRBV5-1; CDR3: CASSYLGTEETQYF; DNA: TGCGCCAGCAGCTACCTCGGGACAGAAGAGACCCAGTACTTC
J: TRBJ2-1; D: NA; size: few; V: TRBV14; CDR3: CASSVGVDGEQFF; DNA: TGTGCCAGCAGCGTAGGGGTAGACGGTGAGCAGTTCTTC
J: TRBJ2-5; D: NA; size: NA; V: TRBV5-4; CDR3: CASSLAPMAGQETQYF; DNA: TGTGCCAGCAGCTTGGCCCCTATGGCGGGGCAAGAGACCCAGTACTTC
J: TRBJ2-7; D: NA; size: NA; V: TRBV27; CDR3: CASSHHIGSSYEQYF; DNA: TGTGCCAGCAGTCATCACATCGGGAGCTCCTACGAGCAGTACTTC
J: TRBJ1-1; D: NA; size: NA; V: TRBV30; CDR3: CAWSTQESTEAFF; DNA: TGTGCCTGGAGTACACAGGAAAGCACTGAAGCTTTCTTT
J: TRBJ2-7; D: NA; size: once; V: TRBV12-2; CDR3: CASRRSSYEQYF; DNA: TGTGCAAGTCGCCGGAGCTCCTACGAGCAGTACTTC
J: TRBJ2-5; D: NA; size: NA; V: TRBV6-1; CDR3: CASRGSVETQYF; DNA: TGTGCCAGCAGGGGCTCGGTGGAGACCCAGTACTTC
J: TRBJ1-2; D: NA; size: NA; V: TRBV27; CDR3: CASSFYNNYGYTF; DNA: TGTGCCAGCAGTTTCTATAACAACTATGGCTACACCTTC
J: TRBJ2-3; D: TRBD1; size: NA; V: TRBV28; CDR3: CASSQDRGGTDTQYF; DNA: TGTGCCAGCAGTCAGGACAGGGGGGGAACAGATACGCAGTATTTT
J: TRBJ2-3; D: TRBD1; size: NA; V: TRBV5-6; CDR3: CASSPWDSLMDTQYF; DNA: TGTGCCAGCAGCCCATGGGACAGCTTAATGGATACGCAGTATTTT
J: TRBJ2-7; D: TRBD2; size: NA; V: TRBV6-5; CDR3: CASRSGGPTYEQYF; DNA: TGTGCCAGCAGGAGCGGGGGGCCTACCTACGAGCAGTACTTC
J: TRBJ2-7; D: TRBD2; size: few; V: TRBV30; CDR3: CAWRASGRAPSYEQYF; DNA: TGTGCCTGGAGGGCTAGCGGGAGGGCCCCTTCCTACGAGCAGTACTTC
J: TRBJ1-4; D: TRBD1; size: NA; V: TRBV29-1; CDR3: CSTRDSTVTNEKLFF; DNA: TGCAGCACCCGGGACAGTACCGTAACTAATGAAAAACTGTTTTTT
J: TRBJ2-5; D: NA; size: once; V: TRBV30; CDR3: CAWSAGGPMETQYF; DNA: TGTGCCTGGAGTGCTGGAGGGCCTATGGAGACCCAGTACTTC
J: TRBJ2-1; D: TRBD2; size: NA; V: TRBV18; CDR3: CASFSGTSGRFYNEQFF; DNA: TGTGCCAGCTTCTCCGGGACTAGCGGGAGGTTCTACAATGAGCAGTTCTTC
J: TRBJ2-7; D: TRBD2; size: NA; V: TRBV6-5; CDR3: CASSYRAGGPVYEQYF; DNA: TGTGCCAGCAGTTACCGAGCGGGAGGGCCGGTCTACGAGCAGTACTTC
J: TRBJ2-3; D: TRBD1; size: NA; V: TRBV6-1; CDR3: CASSDQGAQGDTQYF; DNA: TGTGCCAGCAGTGACCAGGGGGCTCAGGGAGATACGCAGTATTTT
J: TRBJ1-2; D: TRBD1; size: NA; V: TRBV15; CDR3: CATSFEGATNYGYTF; DNA: TGTGCCACCAGCTTTGAGGGGGCGACGAACTATGGCTACACCTTC
J: TRBJ1-3; D: NA; size: NA; V: TRBV29-1; CDR3: CSAKGGNTIYF; DNA: TGCAGTGCCAAGGGGGGAAACACCATATATTTT
J: TRBJ1-1; D: NA; size: once; V: TRBV6-6; CDR3: CASSYTGGTEAFF; DNA: TGTGCCAGCAGTTACACCGGGGGCACTGAAGCTTTCTTT
J: TRBJ1-1; D: NA; size: NA; V: TRBV5-1; CDR3: CASSLGQESMNTEAFF; DNA: TGCGCCAGCAGCTTGGGACAGGAAAGCATGAACACTGAAGCTTTCTTT
J: TRBJ2-3; D: NA; size: NA; V: TRBV6-5; CDR3: CATRDSGGVADTQYF; DNA: TGTGCCACCCGGGACTCCGGGGGAGTCGCAGATACGCAGTATTTT